This T cell receptor (beta chain) was sequenced during a study of PD-L1 blockade in urothelial cancer (dated by TCRdb to 2016 to 2017). Turning to the overall study: All patients started therapy around 2014 and received atezolizumab 1,200 mg intravenously every 3 weeks. TCR sequencing covered pretreatment tumor samples and matched, serially collected peripheral blood taken before and after atezolizumab treatment. In the same patients, whole exome sequencing and RNA sequencing of pretreatment tumors were performed in addition to TCR sequencing. Blood samples were analyzed 3 weeks after the start of treatment (second dose) and 6 weeks after the start of treatment. Blood samples yielded a median of roughly 150,000 T cells and tens of thousands of unique TCRs, with median clonality 0.080. Pretreatment blood TCR-seq was available for around 29 patients, at least one posttreatment blood collection was obtained for around 24 patients, and tumor TCR-seq was available for around 24 patients. Somatic, immune and clinical correlates of response to PD-L1 blockade with atezolizumab in urothelial cancer were the focus of an exploratory multi-omic analysis. About nine tenths of the roughly 29 patients were males with bladder-origin urothelial cancer, and about 65% of the roughly 30 reported a prior smoking history. Some ten patients reached durable clinical benefit, while roughly 22 patients did not. Patients had an ECOG performance status of 0 or 1 and had received between 0 and 3 prior chemotherapy regimens. Durable clinical benefit meant progression-free survival longer than 6 months, and TCR features were also tested against progression-free and overall survival. What the authors observed across the whole study: Because of the small sample size (n ≈ 29) and the many exploratory analyses performed, the results are intended to be regarded as hypothesis-generating. Patients with durable benefit showed greater expansion of tumor-associated TCR clones in peripheral blood 3 weeks after starting treatment (n of about 20, p = 0.022). A pretreatment peripheral blood TCR clonality below the median was linked to improved progression-free and overall survival.

CDR1 and CDR2, looked up from the germline V gene (reference sequence), are LNHDA and SQIVND. The CDR3 has 15 amino acids, counting the end cysteine and phenylalanine. The sequence is cut down to CDR3 DNA, 45 bases in frame from base 1. Ends trimmed: V by 7 bases, J by 0 bases; bases unmatched to a gene: 6. Each PCR received spiked-in synthetic TCR analog templates so that absolute template abundance could be estimated from read counts. The immunoSEQ assay was used to amplify TCRbeta CDR3 regions from genomic DNA with bias-controlled V and J gene primers. Sequencing of rearranged TCRbeta segments was performed at approximately 20X coverage. The study's processing was this. Sequencing errors were corrected by clustering and CDR3s were annotated against IMGT to assign V, D and J genes. Only productive TCRbeta rearrangements were used in downstream analyses, excluding out-of-frame or stop-codon sequences. Clonality was computed as one minus Shannon entropy normalized by the log of the number of unique productive sequences. Clones differing between time points or between blood and tumor were identified by Fisher's exact test with Benjamini-Hochberg correction at adjusted p below 0.01. The table comes from immuneACCESS by way of TCRdb, which keeps in-frame sequences with V and J called. Part of the clones is missing from these tables; in studies checked, under half for an unresolved V gene and the rest for unknown reasons. V and J calls and clone size come straight from that table; D and trimming were deduced from the DNA. The sample includes over 45,000 clones, with roughly 86% observed a single time. About 20% of the sample is in the top ten clones.

The time point label here, explained by the study, means: pretreatment peripheral blood. The cohort comprised fewer than 35 patients with locally advanced or metastatic urothelial carcinoma treated at Memorial Sloan Kettering on a trial protocol. Peripheral blood mononuclear cells were collected pretreatment and during treatment, with between 1 and 8 total time points per patient. The Qiagen DNeasy Blood extraction kit was used to purify genomic DNA from total PBMCs and from tumor samples. Collected pretreatment and during treatment, PBMCs were isolated and stored as previously described. In the case of this clone: Its antigen target is currently unknown. Base quality data are lacking; no much larger clone is found one base away.

The sample was PBMCs, taken around atezolizumab (anti-PD-L1) treatment. This TCR derives from a man aged 60 to 75 with urothelial cancer. Recombination connected TRBV19 to TRBJ2-3; the central 8 bases match TRBD2. The sequence in DNA is TGTGCCAGTACCCACGGGGGGGGTAGCACAGATACGCAGTATTTT. Its product reads: CASTHGGGSTDTQYF. Reference TRBV19 and TRBJ2-3 proteins supply the regions before and after the CDR3; the full variable domain is: DGGITQSPKYLFRKEGQNVTLSCEQNLNHDAMYWYRQDPGQGLRLIYYSQIVNDFQKGDIAEGYSVSREKKESFPLTVTSAQKNPTAFYLCASTHGGGSTDTQYFGPGTRLTVL.